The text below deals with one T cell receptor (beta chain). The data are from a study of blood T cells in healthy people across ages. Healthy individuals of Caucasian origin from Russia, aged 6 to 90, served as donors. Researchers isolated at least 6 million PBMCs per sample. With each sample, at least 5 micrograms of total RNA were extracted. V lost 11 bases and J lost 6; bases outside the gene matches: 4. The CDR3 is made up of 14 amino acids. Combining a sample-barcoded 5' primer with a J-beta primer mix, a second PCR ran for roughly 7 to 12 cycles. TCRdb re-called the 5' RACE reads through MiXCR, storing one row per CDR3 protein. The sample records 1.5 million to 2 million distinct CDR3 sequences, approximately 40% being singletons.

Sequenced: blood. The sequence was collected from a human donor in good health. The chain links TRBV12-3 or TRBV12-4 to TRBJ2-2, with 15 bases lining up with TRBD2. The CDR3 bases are TGTGCCGCTGGACTAGCGGGGGGGCCCGGGGAGCTGTTTTTT. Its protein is CAAGLAGGPGELFF.